The present T cell receptor beta chain was sequenced within a study of PD-1 blockade in classical Hodgkin lymphoma. Some clones are missing from TCRdb's copy, which holds only in-frame ones; the method was immunoSEQ multiplex PCR. This table has 38,000 or so clones, 87% appearing once. Per the germline V gene, CDR1 is MNHNY and CDR2 is SVGAGI (reference sequence). V was trimmed by 1 base and J by 4 bases, leaving 10 bases between them. The CDR3 contains 15 residues. Every one of the patients relapsed after autologous stem cell transplantation (brentuximab vedotin exposure was variable). This sequence joins TRBV6-6 and TRBJ1-4; tentative D call: TRBD1 (5 bases). This sequence originates from a human donor with classical Hodgkin lymphoma. Sequences were derived from peripheral blood mononuclear cells (PBMCs), sampled at baseline. The CDR3 here is CASSYYDSHNEKLFF. The CDR3 DNA sequence: TGTGCCAGCAGTTACTATGACAGCCATAATGAAAAACTGTTTTTT.